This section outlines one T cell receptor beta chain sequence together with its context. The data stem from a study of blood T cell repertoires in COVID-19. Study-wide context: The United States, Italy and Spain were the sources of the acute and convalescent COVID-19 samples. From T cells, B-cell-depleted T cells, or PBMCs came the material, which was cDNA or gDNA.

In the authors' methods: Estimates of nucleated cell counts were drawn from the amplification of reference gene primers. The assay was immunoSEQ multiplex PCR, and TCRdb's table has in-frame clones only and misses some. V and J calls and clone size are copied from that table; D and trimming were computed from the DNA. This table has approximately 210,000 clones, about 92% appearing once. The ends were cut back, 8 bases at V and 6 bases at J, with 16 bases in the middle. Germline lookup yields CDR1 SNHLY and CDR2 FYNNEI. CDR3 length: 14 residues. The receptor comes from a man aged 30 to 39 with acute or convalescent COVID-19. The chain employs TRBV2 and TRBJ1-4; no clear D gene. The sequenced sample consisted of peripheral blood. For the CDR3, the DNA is TGTGCCAGCTGCCCGCGACGCCAGGATGAAAAACTGTTTTTT. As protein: CASCPRRQDEKLFF.